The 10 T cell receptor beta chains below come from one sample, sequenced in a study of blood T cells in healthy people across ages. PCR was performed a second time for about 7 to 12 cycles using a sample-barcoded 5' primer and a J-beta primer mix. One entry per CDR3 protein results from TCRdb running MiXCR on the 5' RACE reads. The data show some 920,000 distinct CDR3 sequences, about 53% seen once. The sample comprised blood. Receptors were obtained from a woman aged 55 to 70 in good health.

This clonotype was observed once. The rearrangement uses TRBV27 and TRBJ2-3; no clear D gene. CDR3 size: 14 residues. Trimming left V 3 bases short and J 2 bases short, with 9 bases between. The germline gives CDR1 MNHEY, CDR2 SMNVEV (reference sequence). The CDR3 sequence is CASSLAYFTDTQYF. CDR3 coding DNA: TGTGCCAGCAGTTTGGCCTATTTCACAGATACGCAGTATTTT.

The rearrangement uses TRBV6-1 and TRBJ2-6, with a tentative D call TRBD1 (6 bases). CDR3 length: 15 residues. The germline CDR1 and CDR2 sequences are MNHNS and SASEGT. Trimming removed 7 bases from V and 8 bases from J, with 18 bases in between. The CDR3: CASTNRRGGTNVLTF. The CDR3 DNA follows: TGTGCCAGCACCAATAGGCGAGGGGGTACCAACGTCCTGACTTTC.

For the CDR3, the DNA is TGCGCCAGCAGCTTGTGGGACAGGGTGGGCAATGAGCAGTTCTTC. Translating gives CASSLWDRVGNEQFF. The V gene is TRBV5-1, the J gene TRBJ2-1, with 9 bases matching TRBD1. There are 15 residues in the CDR3. Germline V gives CDR1 SGHRS, CDR2 YFSETQ. V lost 1 base, J lost 6 bases, and 5 bases stayed unmatched.

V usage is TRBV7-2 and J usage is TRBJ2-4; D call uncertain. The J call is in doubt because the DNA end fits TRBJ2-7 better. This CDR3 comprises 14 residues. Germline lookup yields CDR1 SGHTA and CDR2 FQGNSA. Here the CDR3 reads CASSLNLQAYEQYF. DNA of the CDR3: TGTGCCAGCAGCTTAAACTTGCAAGCCTACGAGCAGTACTTC.

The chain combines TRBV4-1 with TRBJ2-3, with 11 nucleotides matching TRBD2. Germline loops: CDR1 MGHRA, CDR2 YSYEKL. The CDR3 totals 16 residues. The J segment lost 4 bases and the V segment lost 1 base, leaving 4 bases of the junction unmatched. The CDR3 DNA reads TGCGCCAGCAGCCAAGGTAGCGGGAGGGCGGCAGATACGCAGTATTTT. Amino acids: CASSQGSGRAADTQYF.

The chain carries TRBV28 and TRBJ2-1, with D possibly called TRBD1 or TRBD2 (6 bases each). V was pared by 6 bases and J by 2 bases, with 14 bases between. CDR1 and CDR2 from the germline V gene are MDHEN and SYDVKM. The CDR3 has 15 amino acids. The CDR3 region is CASRGGQTPYNEQFF. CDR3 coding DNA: TGTGCCAGCAGGGGAGGACAGACACCCTACAATGAGCAGTTCTTC. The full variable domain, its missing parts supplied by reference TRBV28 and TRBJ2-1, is DVKVTQSSRYLVKRTGEKVFLECVQDMDHENMFWYRQDPGLGLRLIYFSYDVKMKEKGDIPEGYSVSREKKERFSLILESASTNQTSMYLCASRGGQTPYNEQFFGPGTRLTVL.

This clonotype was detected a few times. CDR3 region: CASSPRVSLEQFF. The DNA for the CDR3 is TGCGCCAGCAGCCCCCGGGTCTCCTTGGAGCAGTTCTTC. This sequence joins TRBV4-1 and TRBJ2-1, with unresolved D. V gave up 4 bases and J gave up 10 bases, with 14 bases separating them. The length of the CDR3 is 13 residues. CDR1 is MGHRA, CDR2 YSYEKL, per germline.

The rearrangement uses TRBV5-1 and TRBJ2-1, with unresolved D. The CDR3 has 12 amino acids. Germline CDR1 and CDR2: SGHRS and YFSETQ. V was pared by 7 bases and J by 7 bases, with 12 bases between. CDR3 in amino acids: CASSLEGNEQFF. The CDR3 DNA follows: TGCGCCAGCTCTCTAGAAGGGAATGAGCAGTTCTTC.

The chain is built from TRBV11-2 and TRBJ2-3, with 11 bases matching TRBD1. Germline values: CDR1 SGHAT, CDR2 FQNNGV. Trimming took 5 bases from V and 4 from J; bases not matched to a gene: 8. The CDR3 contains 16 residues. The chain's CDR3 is CASSLGQGALADTQYF. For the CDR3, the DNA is TGTGCCAGCAGCCTCGGACAGGGGGCCCTCGCAGATACGCAGTATTTT.

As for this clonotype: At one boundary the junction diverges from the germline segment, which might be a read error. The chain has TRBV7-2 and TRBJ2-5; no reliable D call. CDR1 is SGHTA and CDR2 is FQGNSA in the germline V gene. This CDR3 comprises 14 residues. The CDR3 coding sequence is TGTGTCAGCAGCTTCAGGAAGGCCCAAGAGACCCAGTACTTC. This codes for CVSSFRKAQETQYF.